One and the same sample provided the 29 T cell receptor beta chains below, sequenced in a study of T cell repertoires in aging, cancer and after chemotherapy. The template was genomic DNA from peripheral blood, not RNA. Multiplex touch-down PCR with TRB-A/B primers amplified rearranged V-D-J TRB sequences. One entry per CDR3 protein results from TCRdb running MiXCR on the multiplex PCR reads. The sample yields under 6,500 distinct CDR3 sequences, around two fifths seen once. The sample consisted of blood. The receptors were gathered from a human donor in good health.

The chain joins TRBV19 to TRBJ1-5; the D is unclear. The CDR3 has 14 amino acids. CDR1 and CDR2 (germline): LNHDA, SQIVND (reference sequence). Trimming cost V 6 bases and J 0 bases, with 9 bases left between them. The CDR3 DNA reads as TGTGCCAGTAGCCTGGCGTCTAGCAATCAGCCCCAGCATTTT. Translation: CASSLASSNQPQHF.

The chain couples TRBV27 to TRBJ1-2; D gene ambiguous. This CDR3 has 13 residues. Trimming pared 8 bases from V and 4 bases from J, leaving 14 bases between. Germline loops: CDR1 MNHEY, CDR2 SMNVEV (reference sequence). The CDR3 protein is CASRKSNSYGYTF. As DNA, the CDR3 is TGTGCCAGCCGGAAGTCTAACAGCTATGGCTACACCTTC.

The rearrangement joins TRBV15 to TRBJ2-5, with D tentatively TRBD2 (5 bases). The CDR3 totals 16 residues. Germline assignment: CDR1 LNHNV and CDR2 YYDKDF (reference sequence). The V gene lost 6 bases and the J gene lost 3 bases, with 20 bases spanning the gap. The CDR3: CATRLSGSSPEETQYF. The DNA of the CDR3 is TGTGCCACCAGATTGTCGGGGTCCAGTCCCGAAGAGACCCAGTACTTC.

This clonotype was observed a few times. J is TRBJ2-7 and V is TRBV6-5, with unresolved D. The ends were cut back, 6 bases at V and 2 bases at J, with 14 bases in the middle. The germline V gene encodes CDR1 MNHEY and CDR2 SVGAGI. The CDR3 has 14 amino acids. The CDR3 nucleotides read TGTGCCAGCAGCTTAGGGATTCGTGCCTACGAGCAGTACTTC. Translating it yields CASSLGIRAYEQYF.

The chain employs TRBV5-1 and TRBJ2-5, with a tentative D call TRBD2 (6 bases). There are 14 residues in the CDR3. Germline assignment: CDR1 SGHRS and CDR2 YFSETQ. V lost 7 bases and J lost 4, with 17 bases in between. CDR3 in DNA: TGCGCCAGCTCCAAGTTGGGGGGTGGAGAGACCCAGTACTTC. Translated: CASSKLGGGETQYF.

In this sample, this clonotype turned up a few times. V and J are TRBV6-1 and TRBJ2-7, with 7 nucleotides matching TRBD2. Germline assignment: CDR1 MNHNS and CDR2 SASEGT. V was clipped by 8 bases and J by 7 bases; unmatched bases: 14. The CDR3 contains 14 residues. This chain's CDR3 is CASRGDELGWEQYF. CDR3 DNA sequence: TGTGCCAGCCGGGGGGACGAACTGGGGTGGGAGCAGTACTTC.

This clonotype came up once. At one end, the junction sequence differs from germline, possibly due to a read error. The chain links TRBV5-4 to TRBJ1-2, with 7 bases fitting TRBD1. This CDR3 has 18 amino acids. CDR1 SGHNT and CDR2 YYREEE come from the germline V gene (reference sequence). For the CDR3, the DNA is TGCGCCAGCAGCCAAGCCCGGGGAGGGGGCGGCGTCCGGCGTGGCTACACCTTC. Translated: CASSQARGGGGVRRGYTF.

The V call is TRBV20-1, the J call TRBJ2-2; TRBD2 aligns across 9 bases. This CDR3 is built from 16 residues. The germline V gene encodes CDR1 DFQATT and CDR2 SNEGSKA (reference sequence). V lost 1 base to trimming and J lost 1 base; unmatched junction nucleotides: 4. The CDR3 DNA follows: TGCAGTGCTAGAGCCGCGACTAGCGGGAACACCGGGGAGCTGTTTTTT. Translation: CSARAATSGNTGELFF.

This clonotype was counted between two and nine times. This chain connects TRBV29-1 to TRBJ1-1, with a weak D call TRBD1 (5 bases). CDR3 size: 15 residues. The V gene's germline CDR1 is SQVTM and CDR2 ANQGSEA. Trimming stripped 6 bases from V and 0 bases from J, with 17 bases between. CDR3 in DNA: TGCAGCGTGGGGGACTCGGTCCTTCTGAACACTGAAGCTTTCTTT. Amino acid sequence: CSVGDSVLLNTEAFF.

V gene TRBV27 combines with J gene TRBJ2-1; D is unresolved. The CDR3 extends over 12 amino acids. Germline CDR1 is MNHEY and CDR2 is SMNVEV (reference sequence). V was clipped by 6 bases and J by 2 bases, with 5 bases between them. CDR3 residues: CASSGPYNEQFF. Here the CDR3 DNA reads TGTGCCAGCAGCGGACCCTACAATGAGCAGTTCTTC.

The V and J genes are TRBV6-4 and TRBJ2-3; possibly TRBD2 for D (6 bases). The CDR3 runs 16 residues. CDR1 is MRHNA, CDR2 SNTAGT, per germline. V gave up 3 bases and J gave up 1 base, with 14 bases separating them. CDR3 nucleotide sequence: TGTGCCAGCAGTGAAAAAGGCGGCGGGGGCACAGATACGCAGTATTTT. This encodes CASSEKGGGGTDTQYF.

This rearrangement joins TRBV18 to TRBJ2-1, with TRBD2 identical over 13 bases. The J segment lost 8 bases and the V segment lost 3 bases, leaving 10 bases of the junction unmatched. Germline assignment: CDR1 KGHSH and CDR2 LQKENI. CDR3 length: 17 amino acids. CDR3 sequence (DNA): TGTGCCAGCTCACCCCGGTTGGGGACTAGCGGGGAGCATGAGCAGTTCTTC. It is translated as CASSPRLGTSGEHEQFF.

This clonotype was seen a few times. The V call is TRBV12-3 or TRBV12-4, the J call TRBJ2-2; 8 positions agree with TRBD2. The CDR3 totals 13 residues. J gave up 6 bases and V 8 bases, and 5 bases lay outside the gene matches. The chain's CDR3 is CASGRGGPGELFF. The CDR3 DNA is TGTGCCAGCGGACGGGGGGGACCCGGGGAGCTGTTTTTT.

This clonotype appeared a few times. The chain recombines TRBV19 with TRBJ2-3; D unclear. The germline gives CDR1 LNHDA, CDR2 SQIVND (reference sequence). The V end was cut by 7 bases, the J end by 0 bases, with 14 bases between. The CDR3 runs 15 residues. CDR3 in DNA: TGTGCCAGTACCGAGACTCCAACTAGCACAGATACGCAGTATTTT. Translated, it gives CASTETPTSTDTQYF.

This clonotype was counted between two and nine times. The chain employs TRBV6-6 and TRBJ2-5; weak D call: TRBD2 (7 bases). V lost 2 bases and J 1 base, leaving 20 bases between the germline ends. There are 18 residues in the CDR3. CDR1 and CDR2 from the germline V gene are MNHNY and SVGAGI (reference sequence). For the CDR3, the DNA is TGTGCCAGCAGTTACGGGAGGGGGGGACGCGACTTCCAAGAGACCCAGTACTTC. Translating gives CASSYGRGGRDFQETQYF.

The chain employs TRBV9 and TRBJ2-5; 11 bases agree with TRBD1. The CDR3 spans 15 residues. Losses at the gene ends were 0 bases for V and 5 bases for J; bases not matched to a gene: 3. Looked up from germline, CDR1 is SGDLS and CDR2 is YYNGEE. The CDR3 DNA sequence: TGTGCCAGCAGCGTAGACGGGACAGGGGGGGAGACCCAGTACTTC. This sequence encodes CASSVDGTGGETQYF.

The chain carries TRBV6-1 and TRBJ2-7; 8 bases align to TRBD1. Losses at the gene ends were 6 bases for V and 4 bases for J; bases not matched to a gene: 8. The CDR3 contains 14 residues. The germline CDR1 and CDR2 sequences are MNHNS and SASEGT. CDR3 sequence: CASRREQGAYEQYF. CDR3 bases: TGTGCCAGCAGACGGGAGCAGGGGGCTTACGAGCAGTACTTC.

The chain carries TRBV6-5 and TRBJ1-2; 8 bases fit TRBD1. CDR3 length: 15 amino acids. V dropped 0 bases and J dropped 5; count of bases not matched to a gene: 5. Germline CDR1 reads MNHEY; CDR2 reads SVGAGI. CDR3 in DNA: TGTGCCAGCAGTTACTCGTGGACAGGGAGGTATGGCTACACCTTC. Translation: CASSYSWTGRYGYTF.

This clonotype was recorded a few times. In nucleotides, the CDR3 is TGTGCCAGTGGACCAGCGGGGGGGCACTACAATGAGCAGTTCTTC. Encoded protein: CASGPAGGHYNEQFF. The rearrangement uses TRBV19 and TRBJ2-1; 10 positions agree with TRBD2. The J segment lost 3 bases and the V segment lost 8 bases, leaving 7 bases of the junction unmatched. The CDR3 is 15 amino acids. Germline V gene data show CDR1 as LNHDA and CDR2 as SQIVND (reference sequence).

The rearrangement links TRBV28 to TRBJ2-1; 12 bases agree with TRBD2. CDR3 length equals 18 residues. The germline CDR1 and CDR2 sequences are MDHEN and SYDVKM. The junction had 12 bases not matched to a gene; V was cut back by 3 bases and J by 6 bases. As DNA, the CDR3 is TGTGCCAGCAGTTTTACGTCTAGCGGGGGGGCTTCTTTCAATGAGCAGTTCTTC. This gives the protein CASSFTSSGGASFNEQFF.

This clonotype was recorded a few times. This chain joins TRBV12-3 or TRBV12-4 and TRBJ2-1, with TRBD2 identical over 9 bases. The CDR3 sequence is 14 residues long. With V trimmed by 3 bases and J by 9 bases, 6 bases remained unmatched. The CDR3 loop is CASSLRRGGGEQFF. DNA of the CDR3: TGTGCCAGCAGTTTGAGGCGGGGGGGCGGTGAGCAGTTCTTC.

The chain has TRBV27 and TRBJ2-7; weak D call: TRBD2 (5 bases). This CDR3 region has 13 residues. V was clipped by 6 bases and J by 4 bases, with 13 bases between them. Per the germline V gene, CDR1 is MNHEY and CDR2 is SMNVEV (reference sequence). CDR3 protein: CASSPNRGYEQYF. The CDR3, as DNA: TGTGCCAGCAGCCCCAACCGGGGTTACGAGCAGTACTTC.

Note on this clonotype: A much larger clone is a single base away; this may be a read error. V usage is TRBV15 and J usage is TRBJ2-1; D possibly corresponds to TRBD2 (6 bases). The CDR3 totals 16 residues. Trimming pared 4 bases from V and 2 bases from J, leaving 15 bases between. CDR1 is LNHNV and CDR2 is YYDKDF in the germline V gene (reference sequence). CDR3 sequence (DNA): TGTGCCACCAGCATGGGCGGGACTGGTGCCTACAATGAGCAGTTCTTC. The encoded protein is CATSMGGTGAYNEQFF. The entire variable domain, with the rest obtained from reference TRBV15 and TRBJ2-1, is as follows: DAMVIQNPRYQVTQFGKPVTLSCSQTLNHNVMYWYQQKSSQAPKLLFHYYDKDFNNEADTPDNFQSRRPNTSFCFLDIRSPGLGDTAMYLCATSMGGTGAYNEQFFGPGTRLTVL.

A remark on this clonotype: A clone one base away is much larger, so this may be a read error. Written as DNA, the CDR3 is TGTGCCAGCAGTTACAAGCAGGGCTACAATGTGCAGTTCTTC. It is translated as CASSYKQGYNVQFF. The chain combines TRBV6-5 with TRBJ2-1, with D perhaps matching TRBD1 (5 bases). Germline CDR1 and CDR2: MNHEY and SVGAGI. The CDR3 runs to 14 residues.

The CDR3 region is CSVDSLGNTEAFF. CDR3 nucleotides: TGCAGCGTTGACAGTCTCGGAAACACTGAAGCTTTCTTT. This sequence joins TRBV29-1 and TRBJ1-1; D is uncertain. The CDR3 has 13 residues. Looked up from germline, CDR1 is SQVTM and CDR2 is ANQGSEA. Trimming pared 3 bases from V and 2 bases from J, leaving 10 bases between. The full variable domain, with the rest looked up from reference TRBV29-1 and TRBJ1-1, is SAVISQKPSRDICQRGTSLTIQCQVDSQVTMMFWYRQQPGQSLTLIATANQGSEATYESGFVIDKFPISRPNLTFSTLTVSNMSPEDSSIYLCSVDSLGNTEAFFGQGTRLTVV.

This clonotype was seen more than once but under ten times. The genes are TRBV11-1 and TRBJ2-1; D gene uncertain. Germline CDR1 reads SGHAT; CDR2 reads FQDESV (reference sequence). Between the trimmed V and J ends, which lost 1 base and 6 bases, there was a span of 19 bases. This CDR3 region has 17 residues. Here the CDR3 reads CASSLGDATRISNEQFF. The CDR3 DNA reads as TGTGCCAGCAGCTTAGGGGATGCAACACGGATCAGCAATGAGCAGTTCTTC.

This clonotype was picked up a small number of times. The chain carries TRBV30 and TRBJ1-4, with 7 bases that match TRBD1. After removal of 0 bases from V and 8 bases from J, the junction contained 3 bases not matched to a gene. Germline assignment: CDR1 GTSNPN and CDR2 SVGIG (reference sequence). The CDR3 has 13 residues. The CDR3 coding sequence is TGTGCCTGGAGTGTACTCAGGGGGGAAAAACTGTTTTTT. Its protein is CAWSVLRGEKLFF.

In the case of this clonotype: One end of the junction is discordant with germline, which a read error may explain. The chain links TRBV29-1 to TRBJ2-3; 13 bases are shared with TRBD2. The CDR3 runs 15 residues. The germline V gene encodes CDR1 SQVTM and CDR2 ANQGSEA. The CDR3 DNA follows: TGCAGCGTTTTTGGAGGGACTAGCGGGGTACCTACGAAGTATTTT. Translated: CSVFGGTSGVPTKYF.

This clonotype occurred a few times. The genes are TRBV27 and TRBJ1-1, with 7 bases aligning to TRBD1. The CDR3 totals 19 residues. Looked up from germline, CDR1 is MNHEY and CDR2 is SMNVEV (reference sequence). Unmatched junction bases numbered 20, after V lost 3 bases and J lost 4 bases. Here the CDR3 DNA reads TGTGCCAGCAGTTTCGGATTCGTGAGGGGGCGACCTGGGAGCACTGAAGCTTTCTTT. Protein product: CASSFGFVRGRPGSTEAFF.